This T cell receptor beta chain was documented in a study of T cell repertoires in cytomegalovirus infection. Findings of the study overall: There were HLA-C-restricted CMV-specific TCR beta clonotypes dominating the ex vivo response. Individuals carrying CMV plus the relevant HLA were identified by cumulative frequency of public TCR beta families.

Turning to this clonotype: Its antigen is as yet unknown.

TCRdb reprocessed the reads via MiXCR and lists one record per CDR3 protein. The data show about 98,000 distinct CDR3 sequences, 16% seen once. CDR1 SGHDN and CDR2 FVKESK come from the germline V gene. Trimming shortened V by 1 base and J by 0 bases, and 10 bases separated the two germline ends. CDR3 length equals 16 residues. This rearrangement joins TRBV14 to TRBJ1-3; D remains ambiguous. The sequence was collected from a human donor in good health (CMV status not recorded). Some clones in this sample may be carry-over from other donors' samples. Sequenced sample: PBMCs. CDR3 in DNA: TGTGCCAGCAGCCAAGTCGGGCGGAGCTCTGGAAACACCATATATTTT. It specifies CASSQVGRSSGNTIYF.